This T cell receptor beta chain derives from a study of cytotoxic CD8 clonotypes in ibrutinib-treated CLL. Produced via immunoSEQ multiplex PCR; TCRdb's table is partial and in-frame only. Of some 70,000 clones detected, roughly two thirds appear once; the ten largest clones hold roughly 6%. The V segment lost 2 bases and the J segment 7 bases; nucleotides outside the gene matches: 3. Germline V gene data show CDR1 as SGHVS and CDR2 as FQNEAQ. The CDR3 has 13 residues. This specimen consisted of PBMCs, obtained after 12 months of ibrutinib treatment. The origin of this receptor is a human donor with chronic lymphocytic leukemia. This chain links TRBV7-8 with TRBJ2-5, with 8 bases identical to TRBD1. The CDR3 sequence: CASSLKQGATQYF. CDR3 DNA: TGTGCCAGCAGCTTAAAGCAGGGGGCGACCCAGTACTTC.